This T cell receptor (beta chain) came from a study of regulatory T cells. Broader study findings: In CD3G-deficient patients, conventional CD4+ T cells were enriched for hydrophobic CDR3 residues at positions 6 and 7.

All CD3G-deficient patients showed autoimmunity, more severe in two. With respect to this clone: What it binds is unknown.

The primer mix had 52 TRBV and 13 TRBJ primers. This table comes from immunoSEQ multiplex PCR, and its TCRdb copy is limited to in-frame clones, with some not included. This sample carries 20,000 to 25,000 clones, approximately 91% of them seen once, and the ten largest clones take about 1.3%. This TCR came from a child under 18 with CD3G deficiency. Sample: conventional CD4+ T cells sorted from blood.

The CDR3 reads CASSLSQDSGNEQFF. As DNA, the CDR3 is TGCGCCAGCAGCTTGTCCCAGGACAGCGGGAATGAGCAGTTCTTC. This chain connects TRBV5-1 to TRBJ2-1; the D call may be TRBD1 or TRBD2 (6 bases each). CDR3 size: 15 residues. V lost 1 base and J lost 7, with 15 bases in between. The germline CDR1 and CDR2 sequences are SGHRS and YFSETQ.